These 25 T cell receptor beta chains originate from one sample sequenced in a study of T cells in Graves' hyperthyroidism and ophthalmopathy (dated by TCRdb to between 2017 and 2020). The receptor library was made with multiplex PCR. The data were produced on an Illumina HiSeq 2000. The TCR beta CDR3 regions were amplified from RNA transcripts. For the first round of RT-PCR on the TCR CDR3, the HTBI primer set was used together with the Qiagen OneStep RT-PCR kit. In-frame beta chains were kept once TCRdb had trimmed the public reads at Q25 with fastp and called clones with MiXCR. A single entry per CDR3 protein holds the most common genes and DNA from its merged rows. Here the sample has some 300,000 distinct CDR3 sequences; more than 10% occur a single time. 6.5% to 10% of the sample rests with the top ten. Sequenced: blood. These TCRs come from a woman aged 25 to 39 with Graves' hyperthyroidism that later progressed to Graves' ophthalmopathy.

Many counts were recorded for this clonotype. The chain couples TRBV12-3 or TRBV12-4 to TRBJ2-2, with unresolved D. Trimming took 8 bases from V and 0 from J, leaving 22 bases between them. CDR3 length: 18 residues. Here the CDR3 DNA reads TGTGCCAGCGGCTACCAGTCGATATCCGAACCGAACACCGGGGAGCTGTTTTTT. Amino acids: CASGYQSISEPNTGELFF.

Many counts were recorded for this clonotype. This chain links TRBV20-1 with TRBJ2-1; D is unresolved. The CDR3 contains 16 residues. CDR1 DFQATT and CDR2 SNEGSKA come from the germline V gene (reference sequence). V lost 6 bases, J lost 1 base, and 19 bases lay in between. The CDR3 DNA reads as TGCAGTGCGACCGCGCCGAGCCTAGGATCCTACAATGAGCAGTTCTTC. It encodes CSATAPSLGSYNEQFF.

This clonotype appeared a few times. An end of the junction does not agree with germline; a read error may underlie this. The CDR3 DNA reads TGCAGTGCCTCTTCGAGGGGCTCCTCCTCCTACGAGCAGCACTTC. Translating gives CSASSRGSSSYEQHF. The gene calls are TRBV20-1 and TRBJ2-7; D is possibly TRBD1 or TRBD2 (5 bases each). This CDR3 region has 15 residues. Germline V gene data show CDR1 as DFQATT and CDR2 as SNEGSKA (reference sequence).

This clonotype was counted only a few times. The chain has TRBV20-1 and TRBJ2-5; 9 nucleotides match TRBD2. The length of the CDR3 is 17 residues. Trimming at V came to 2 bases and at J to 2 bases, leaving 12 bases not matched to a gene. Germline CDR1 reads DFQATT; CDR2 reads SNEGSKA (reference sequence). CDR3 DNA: TGCAGTGCTAGAAGTAGGGCTAGCGGGGTACTACAAGAGACCCAGTACTTC. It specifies CSARSRASGVLQETQYF.

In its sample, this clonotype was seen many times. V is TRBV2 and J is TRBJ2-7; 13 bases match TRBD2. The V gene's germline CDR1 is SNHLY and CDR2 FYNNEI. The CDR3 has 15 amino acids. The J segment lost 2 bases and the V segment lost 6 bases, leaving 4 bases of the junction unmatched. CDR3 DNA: TGTGCCAGCAGGGAGACTAGCGGGAGGACCTACGAGCAGTACTTC. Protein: CASRETSGRTYEQYF. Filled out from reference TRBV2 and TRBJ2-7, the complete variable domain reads EPEVTQTPSHQVTQMGQEVILRCVPISNHLYFYWYRQILGQKVEFLVSFYNNEISEKSEIFDDQFSVERPDGSNFTLKIRSTKLEDSAMYFCASRETSGRTYEQYFGPGTRLTVT.

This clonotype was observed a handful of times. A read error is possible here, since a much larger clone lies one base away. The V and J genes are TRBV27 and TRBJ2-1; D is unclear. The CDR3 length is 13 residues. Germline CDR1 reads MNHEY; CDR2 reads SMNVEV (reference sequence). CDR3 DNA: TGTGCCTGCAGAAGGAAGGCCTACAATGAGCAGTTCTTC. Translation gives CACRRKAYNEQFF.

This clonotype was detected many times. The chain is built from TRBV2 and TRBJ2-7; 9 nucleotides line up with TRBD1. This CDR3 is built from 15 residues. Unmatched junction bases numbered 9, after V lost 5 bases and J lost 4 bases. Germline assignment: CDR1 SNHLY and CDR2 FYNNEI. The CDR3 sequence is CASSPRDRAYYEQYF. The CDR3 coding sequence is TGTGCCAGCAGTCCCCGGGACAGGGCATATTACGAGCAGTACTTC.

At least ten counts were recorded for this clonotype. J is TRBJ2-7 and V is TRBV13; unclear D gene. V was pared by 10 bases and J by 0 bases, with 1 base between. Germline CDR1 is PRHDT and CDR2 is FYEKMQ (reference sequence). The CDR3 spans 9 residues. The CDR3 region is CATSYEQYF. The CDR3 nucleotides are TGTGCCACCTCCTACGAGCAGTACTTC.

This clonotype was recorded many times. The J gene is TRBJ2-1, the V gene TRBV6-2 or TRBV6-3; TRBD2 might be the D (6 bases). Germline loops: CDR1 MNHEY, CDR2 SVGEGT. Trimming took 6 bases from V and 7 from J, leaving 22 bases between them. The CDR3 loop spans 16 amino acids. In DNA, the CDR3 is TGTGCCAGCAGCCCAACTAGCCCCCAAACGACTAATGAGCAGTTCTTC. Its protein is CASSPTSPQTTNEQFF.

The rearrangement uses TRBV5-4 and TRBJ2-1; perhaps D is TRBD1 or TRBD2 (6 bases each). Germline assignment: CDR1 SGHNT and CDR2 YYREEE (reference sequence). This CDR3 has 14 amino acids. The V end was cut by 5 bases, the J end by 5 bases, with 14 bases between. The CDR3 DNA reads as TGTGCCAGCAGGGGGGGAAGACAGGACAATGAGCAGTTCTTC. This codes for CASRGGRQDNEQFF.

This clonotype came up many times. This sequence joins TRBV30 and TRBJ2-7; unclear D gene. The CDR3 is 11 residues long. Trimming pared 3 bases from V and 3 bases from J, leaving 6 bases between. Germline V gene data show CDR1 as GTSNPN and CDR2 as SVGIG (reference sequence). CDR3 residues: CAWSLGYEQYF. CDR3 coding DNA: TGTGCCTGGAGCCTCGGCTACGAGCAGTACTTC.

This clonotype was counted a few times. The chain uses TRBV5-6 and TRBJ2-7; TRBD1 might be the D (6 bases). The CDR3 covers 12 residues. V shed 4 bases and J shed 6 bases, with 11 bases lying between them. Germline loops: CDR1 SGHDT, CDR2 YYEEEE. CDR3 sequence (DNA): TGTGCCAGCAGCCTCTTGGGGGCCGAGCAGTACTTC. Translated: CASSLLGAEQYF.

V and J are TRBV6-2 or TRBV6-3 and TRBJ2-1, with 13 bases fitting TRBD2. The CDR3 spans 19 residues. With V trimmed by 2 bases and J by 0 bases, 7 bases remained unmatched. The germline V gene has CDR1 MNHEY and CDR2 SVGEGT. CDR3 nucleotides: TGTGCCAGCAGTTACCCTGGACTAGCGGGAGTCAACTCCTACAATGAGCAGTTCTTC. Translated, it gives CASSYPGLAGVNSYNEQFF.

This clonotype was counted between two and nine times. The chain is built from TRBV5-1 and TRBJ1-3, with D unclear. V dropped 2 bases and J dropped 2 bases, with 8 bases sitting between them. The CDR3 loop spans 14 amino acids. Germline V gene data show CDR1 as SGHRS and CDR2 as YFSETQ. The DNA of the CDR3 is TGCGCCAGCAGCTTAAACTTTCCTGGAAACACCATATATTTT. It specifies CASSLNFPGNTIYF.

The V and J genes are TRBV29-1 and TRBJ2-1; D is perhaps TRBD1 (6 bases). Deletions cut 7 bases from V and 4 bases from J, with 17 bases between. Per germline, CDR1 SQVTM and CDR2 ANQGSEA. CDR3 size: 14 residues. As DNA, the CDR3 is TGCAGCGCCACCACAGGGTTAGATTACAATGAGCAGTTCTTC. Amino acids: CSATTGLDYNEQFF.

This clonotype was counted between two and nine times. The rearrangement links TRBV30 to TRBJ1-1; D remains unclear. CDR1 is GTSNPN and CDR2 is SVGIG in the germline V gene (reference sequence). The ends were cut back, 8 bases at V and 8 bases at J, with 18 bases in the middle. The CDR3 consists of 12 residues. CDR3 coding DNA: TGTGCCCACGACCCACGCGGGGTGGAAGCTTTCTTT. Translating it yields CAHDPRGVEAFF.

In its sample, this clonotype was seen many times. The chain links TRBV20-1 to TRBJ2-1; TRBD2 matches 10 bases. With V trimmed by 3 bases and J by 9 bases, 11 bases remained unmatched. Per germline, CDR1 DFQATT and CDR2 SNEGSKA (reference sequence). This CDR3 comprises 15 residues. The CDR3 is CSASQGSGRAVEQFF. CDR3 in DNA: TGCAGTGCTAGCCAGGGCAGCGGGAGGGCCGTTGAGCAGTTCTTC.

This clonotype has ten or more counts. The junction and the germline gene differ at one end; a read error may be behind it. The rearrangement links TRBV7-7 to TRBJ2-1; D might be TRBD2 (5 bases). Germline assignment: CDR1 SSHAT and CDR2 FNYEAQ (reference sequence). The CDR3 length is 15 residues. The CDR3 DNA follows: TGTGCTAGCAGCTTAGCGCTAGCAGAGTACAATGAGCAGTTCTTC. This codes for CASSLALAEYNEQFF.

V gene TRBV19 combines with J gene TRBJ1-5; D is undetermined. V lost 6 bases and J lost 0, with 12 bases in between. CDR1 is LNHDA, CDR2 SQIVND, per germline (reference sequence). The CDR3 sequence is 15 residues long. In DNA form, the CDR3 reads TGTGCCAGTAGCACCACGGATTATAGCAATCAGCCCCAGCATTTT. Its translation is CASSTTDYSNQPQHF.

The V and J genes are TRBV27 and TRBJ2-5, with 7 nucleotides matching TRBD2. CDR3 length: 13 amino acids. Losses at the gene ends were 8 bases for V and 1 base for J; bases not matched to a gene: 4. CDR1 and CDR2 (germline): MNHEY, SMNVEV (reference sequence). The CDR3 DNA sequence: TGTGCCAGCTCAGCGGGGTCCCAAGAGACCCAGTACTTC. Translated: CASSAGSQETQYF.

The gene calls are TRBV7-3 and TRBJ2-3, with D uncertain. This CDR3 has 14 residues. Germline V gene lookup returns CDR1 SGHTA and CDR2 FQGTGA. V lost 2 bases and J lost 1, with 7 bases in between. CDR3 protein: CASSLGSRTDTQYF. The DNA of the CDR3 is TGTGCCAGCAGCTTAGGATCCCGCACAGATACGCAGTATTTT. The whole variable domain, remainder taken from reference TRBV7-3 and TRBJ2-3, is GAGVSQTPSNKVTEKGKYVELRCDPISGHTALYWYRQSLGQGPEFLIYFQGTGAADDSGLPNDRFFAVRPEGSVSTLKIQRTERGDSAVYLCASSLGSRTDTQYFGPGTRLTVL.

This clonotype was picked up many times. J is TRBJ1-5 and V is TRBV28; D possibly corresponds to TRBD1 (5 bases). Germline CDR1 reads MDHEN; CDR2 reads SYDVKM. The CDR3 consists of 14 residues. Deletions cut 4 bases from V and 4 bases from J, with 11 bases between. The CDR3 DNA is TGTGCCAGCAGTTCGGGGACGGAGAATCAGCCCCAGCATTTT. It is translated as CASSSGTENQPQHF.

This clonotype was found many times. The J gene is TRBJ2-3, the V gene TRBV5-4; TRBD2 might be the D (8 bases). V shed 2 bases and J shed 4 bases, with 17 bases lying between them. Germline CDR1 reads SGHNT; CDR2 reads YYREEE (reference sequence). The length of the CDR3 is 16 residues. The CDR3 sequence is CASSLGGGTRSDTQYF. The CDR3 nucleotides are TGTGCCAGCAGCTTAGGGGGCGGGACTAGGTCAGATACGCAGTATTTT. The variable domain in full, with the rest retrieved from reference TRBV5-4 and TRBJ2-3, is ETGVTQSPTHLIKTRGQQVTLRCSSQSGHNTVSWYQQALGQGPQFIFQYYREEENGRGNFPPRFSGLQFPNYSSELNVNALELDDSALYLCASSLGGGTRSDTQYFGPGTRLTVL.

Written as DNA, the CDR3 is TGCGCCAGCAGTGAGCTCCGCATACGATTCTACGAGCAGTACTTC. It translates to CASSELRIRFYEQYF. The chain joins TRBV10-1 to TRBJ2-7; D remains ambiguous. The length of the CDR3 is 15 residues. The germline V and J ends were trimmed by 2 bases and 3 bases, with 14 bases remaining between them. CDR1 is WNHNN, CDR2 SYGVQD, per germline (reference sequence).

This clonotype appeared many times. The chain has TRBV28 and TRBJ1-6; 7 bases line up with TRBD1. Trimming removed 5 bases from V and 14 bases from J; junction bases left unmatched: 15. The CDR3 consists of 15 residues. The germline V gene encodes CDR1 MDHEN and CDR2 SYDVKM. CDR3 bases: TGTGCCAGCAGTGTCCTGCTCGCAAACAGGGGTTCCCTCCACTTT. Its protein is CASSVLLANRGSLHF.